The clone carrying this T cell receptor beta chain came up a few times. Time point denoted: patch test 1, 2 weeks after DPC sensitization. Treatment noted: therapeutic diphenylcyclopropenone sensitization with weekly scalp DPC. Unfractionated whole blood yielded the extracted total RNA. The V gene lost 5 bases and the J gene lost 0 bases, with 19 bases spanning the gap. The germline V gene encodes CDR1 MDHEN and CDR2 SYDVKM. This CDR3 contains 17 residues. The sample comes from a study of human T cells and chemical hapten exposure. The study used a library that attached unique molecular identifiers to individual cDNA molecules. A single record per CDR3 protein comes from TCRdb applying MiXCR to the RACE reads. The sample lists approximately 90,000 distinct CDR3 sequences, roughly 12% occurring once.

This material consisted of whole blood, taken in connection with sensitization to the hapten diphenylcyclopropenone (DPC). The chain is built from TRBV28 and TRBJ1-1, with D perhaps TRBD1 (5 bases). This sequence originates from a woman between 35 and 50 years old with alopecia areata. Some clones in this sample may be carry-over from other donors' samples. In DNA form, the CDR3 reads TGTGCCAGCAGTCCAGTCGGGGCCCTACGCATGAACACTGAAGCTTTCTTT. Amino acid sequence: CASSPVGALRMNTEAFF.